This T cell receptor beta chain stems from a study of blood T cells in healthy people across ages. This CDR3 comprises 16 residues. Germline assignment: CDR1 SGHAT and CDR2 FQDESV (reference sequence). The ends were cut back, 3 bases at V and 4 bases at J, with 18 bases in the middle. Next came a second PCR, run for about 6 to 12 cycles, which used a sample-barcoded 5' primer along with a J-beta primer mix. The template-switch adaptor was a 5' adaptor with 12 random nucleotides. It tagged each cDNA molecule. Researchers report that each sample yielded at least 2.5 million CDR3-containing paired-end reads. MiXCR was run by TCRdb on the 5' RACE reads, yielding one entry per CDR3 protein. The sample carries more than 1,400,000 distinct CDR3 sequences, 42% recorded once.

The chain is built from TRBV11-1 and TRBJ1-2; D not certain. The specimen was blood. This TCR was sampled from a woman aged 18-29 years in good health. The CDR3 loop is CASSFSDQDLIYGYTF. Written as DNA, the CDR3 is TGTGCCAGCAGCTTTTCGGACCAGGACTTGATCTATGGCTACACCTTC.